This entry is about one T cell receptor (beta chain). Its matching antigen is unknown. Sequencing used immunoSEQ multiplex PCR; TCRdb keeps in-frame clones, though not all of them. The sample has roughly 51,000 clones; around 80% are singletons. The data were obtained in a study of vaccination effects on CD4 cells after COVID-19. Looked up from germline, CDR1 is SGDLS and CDR2 is YYNGEE. The V end lost 5 bases, the J end lost 5 bases, and 19 bases lay between the germline ends. The CDR3 covers 16 residues. Study observations and caveats: Mainly new clones induced by vaccination were found among post-vaccine spike-reactive clones in convalescents. Marked clonal contraction of infection- and vaccine-induced clones was seen late after vaccination.

The authors isolated CD4+ T cells after roughly 10 days of culture. From March to December 2020, the person had a SARS-CoV-2 infection that was confirmed by PCR. Participants were given two doses of BNT162b2 or mRNA-1273 vaccine. Half of the medium was exchanged for IL-2 medium on both days 3 and 7. Material: CD4+ T cells from PBMCs cultured without peptide, obtained after COVID-19 vaccination. The V and J genes are TRBV9 and TRBJ2-2; D is possibly TRBD1 (5 bases). The receptor comes from a human donor who had a prior SARS-CoV-2 infection. CDR3 residues: CASSGHRLRSTGELFF. The CDR3 DNA reads as TGTGCCAGCAGTGGGCACAGGTTGCGGTCGACCGGGGAGCTGTTTTTT.